What follows are 25 T cell receptor beta chains derived from one specimen sequenced in a study of Ad26.COV2.S vaccination and SARS-CoV-2 variants. The repertoire was sequenced with immunoSEQ multiplex PCR; TCRdb's copy has only in-frame clones and lacks some. The data contain roughly 320,000 clones, around 86% of them singletons. Treatment in this sample: about 20 received Ad26.COV2.S at low or high dose, single or two shots; five or six received placebo; per-sample allocation not given. Specimen acquisition occurred on day 63 following the initial vaccine or placebo injection. The source material was peripheral blood, sampled in a trial of Ad26.COV2.S vaccine versus placebo. These receptors originate from a person aged 18-65 years who received the Ad26.COV2.S COVID-19 vaccine or a placebo.

This sequence joins TRBV29-1 and TRBJ2-7; 8 nucleotides agree with TRBD2. CDR3 size: 14 residues. J lost 3 bases, V lost 1 base, and 5 bases had no gene match. Per the germline V gene, CDR1 is SQVTM and CDR2 is ANQGSEA. The CDR3: CSVEAQGTSYEQYF. The CDR3 nucleotides read TGCAGCGTTGAAGCCCAAGGGACTAGCTACGAGCAGTACTTC.

The chain links TRBV7-8 to TRBJ2-1; 14 nucleotides line up with TRBD2. Germline V gene lookup returns CDR1 SGHVS and CDR2 FQNEAQ. V was pared by 5 bases and J by 4 bases, with 4 bases of the junction left unmatched. The length of the CDR3 is 16 residues. The CDR3 nucleotides read TGTGCCAGCAGCACGAGGACTAGCGGGGGGTACAATGAGCAGTTCTTC. This gives the protein CASSTRTSGGYNEQFF.

The V call is TRBV29-1, the J call TRBJ1-2, with 9 bases aligning to TRBD1. Trimming cost V 3 bases and J 7 bases; bases outside gene matches: 6. Germline values: CDR1 SQVTM, CDR2 ANQGSEA. The CDR3 covers 13 residues. This chain's CDR3 is CSVDLRQGGGYTF. The CDR3 nucleotides read TGCAGCGTTGACCTGCGACAGGGGGGTGGCTACACCTTC. The variable domain in full, with the rest retrieved from reference TRBV29-1 and TRBJ1-2, is SAVISQKPSRDICQRGTSLTIQCQVDSQVTMMFWYRQQPGQSLTLIATANQGSEATYESGFVIDKFPISRPNLTFSTLTVSNMSPEDSSIYLCSVDLRQGGGYTFGSGTRLTVV.

The chain combines TRBV7-6 with TRBJ1-3; TRBD1 is a possible D gene (5 bases). V was clipped by 4 bases and J by 1 base, with 14 bases between them. The CDR3 totals 16 residues. Germline CDR1 SGHVS, CDR2 FNYEAQ. The CDR3 here is CASSYARGQSGNTIYF. The CDR3, as DNA: TGTGCCAGCAGCTACGCGCGGGGCCAATCTGGAAACACCATATATTTT.

In the case of this clone: The sample holds other DNA sequences that translate to the same CDR3. The chain carries TRBV28 and TRBJ1-2, with 8 nucleotides matching TRBD1. The germline V gene has CDR1 MDHEN and CDR2 SYDVKM. The CDR3 loop spans 15 amino acids. Trimming removed 3 bases from V and 2 bases from J; junction bases left unmatched: 5. CDR3 protein: CASSFPTGANYGYTF. The CDR3 region has the DNA TGTGCCAGCAGTTTTCCGACAGGGGCAAACTATGGCTACACCTTC.

The chain combines TRBV4-1 with TRBJ2-1, with 12 bases fitting TRBD1. The CDR3 contains 16 residues. V lost 4 bases, J lost 8 bases, and 9 bases stayed unmatched. Germline V gene lookup returns CDR1 MGHRA and CDR2 YSYEKL. DNA of the CDR3: TGCGCCAGCAGCCTGGGACAGGGGGCGCGAATGGATGAGCAGTTCTTC. It yields the protein CASSLGQGARMDEQFF.

This chain joins TRBV5-1 and TRBJ1-2; 7 bases line up with TRBD1. The CDR3 covers 13 residues. CDR1 and CDR2 (germline): SGHRS, YFSETQ. With V trimmed by 3 bases and J by 4 bases, 3 bases remained unmatched. The CDR3 protein is CASSSTGVYGYTF. The DNA for the CDR3 is TGCGCCAGCAGCTCTACAGGGGTCTATGGCTACACCTTC.

The chain links TRBV14 to TRBJ1-4; 7 bases map to TRBD1. Germline CDR1 reads SGHDN; CDR2 reads FVKESK. The CDR3 length is 14 residues. V lost 5 bases and J lost 6; bases outside the gene matches: 6. The CDR3 DNA reads TGTGCCAGCAGCTCGACAGGGTGGGATGAAAAACTGTTTTTT. It is translated as CASSSTGWDEKLFF. The entire variable domain, with the rest obtained from reference TRBV14 and TRBJ1-4, is as follows: EAGVTQFPSHSVIEKGQTVTLRCDPISGHDNLYWYRRVMGKEIKFLLHFVKESKQDESGMPNNRFLAERTGGTYSTLKVQPAELEDSGVYFCASSSTGWDEKLFFGSGTQLSVL.

The chain has TRBV18 and TRBJ1-1; the match to TRBD1 covers 8 bases. This CDR3 is 16 amino acids long. V shed 5 bases, J shed 3 bases, and the junction held 11 bases outside the gene matches. Germline V gene data show CDR1 as KGHSH and CDR2 as LQKENI. CDR3 sequence reads: CASSNGQGAVYTEAFF. CDR3 nucleotide sequence: TGTGCCAGCTCAAATGGCCAGGGGGCTGTTTACACTGAAGCTTTCTTT.

The gene calls are TRBV28 and TRBJ2-3; D remains ambiguous. CDR1 MDHEN and CDR2 SYDVKM come from the germline V gene. Trimming took 6 bases from V and 2 from J, leaving 12 bases between them. The CDR3 length is 14 residues. The DNA for the CDR3 is TGTGCCAGCAGCCCAGACATTCCCACAGATACGCAGTATTTT. This codes for CASSPDIPTDTQYF.

The V call is TRBV9, the J call TRBJ2-1; perhaps TRBD2 as D (5 bases). Germline V gene lookup returns CDR1 SGDLS and CDR2 YYNGEE. The CDR3 has 16 amino acids. V gave up 4 bases and J gave up 3 bases, with 17 bases separating them. CDR3: CASSPSGGPLYNEQFF. CDR3 in DNA: TGTGCCAGCAGCCCCTCGGGCGGGCCCCTCTACAATGAGCAGTTCTTC.

This clone was recorded only once. This chain uses TRBV9 with TRBJ2-5, with 7 bases fitting TRBD2. Germline trimming cut 0 bases from V and 2 bases from J; bases unmatched to any gene: 7. The CDR3 is made up of 16 amino acids. Germline CDR1 reads SGDLS; CDR2 reads YYNGEE. CDR3 DNA: TGTGCCAGCAGCGTAGATGGAGCGGGGAATCAAGAGACCCAGTACTTC. Amino acids: CASSVDGAGNQETQYF.

V gene TRBV6-4 combines with J gene TRBJ2-2; D might be TRBD2 (5 bases). V lost 0 bases and J lost 1, with 6 bases in between. Germline V gene lookup returns CDR1 MRHNA and CDR2 SNTAGT. The CDR3 covers 15 residues. CDR3 sequence: CASSDSGRNTGELFF. CDR3 bases: TGTGCCAGCAGTGACTCGGGGAGGAACACCGGGGAGCTGTTTTTT.

The V and J genes are TRBV4-2 and TRBJ1-5; possible D gene TRBD1, 5 bases. The CDR3 covers 16 residues. Trimming removed 0 bases from V and 6 bases from J, with 15 bases in between. Germline CDR1 and CDR2: LGHNA and YNFKEQ. In nucleotides, the CDR3 is TGTGCCAGCAGCCAAGATTCGGGGATGGGACCTCAGCCCCAGCATTTT. Its protein product is CASSQDSGMGPQPQHF.

This sequence joins TRBV7-2 and TRBJ1-2; D unresolved. The V and J ends lost 4 bases and 4 bases respectively, with 13 bases between them. Per the germline V gene, CDR1 is SGHTA and CDR2 is FQGNSA. CDR3 length equals 14 residues. The CDR3 DNA is TGTGCCAGCAGCTCGGACCCTGTGGGCTATGGCTACACCTTC. Translating gives CASSSDPVGYGYTF.

The chain employs TRBV2 and TRBJ1-4; D unresolved. Germline V gene sequence: CDR1 SNHLY, CDR2 FYNNEI. This CDR3 has 14 residues. The germline V and J ends were trimmed by 7 bases and 3 bases, with 12 bases remaining between them. The CDR3 sequence is CASNVRESNEKLFF. CDR3 nucleotide sequence: TGTGCCAGCAACGTCCGGGAGTCTAATGAAAAACTGTTTTTT.

The chain uses TRBV9 and TRBJ2-1; TRBD1 matches 10 bases. Losses at the gene ends were 0 bases for V and 6 bases for J; bases not matched to a gene: 15. Germline V gene lookup returns CDR1 SGDLS and CDR2 YYNGEE. CDR3 length: 19 amino acids. This chain's CDR3 is CASSVETKRRDRGPNEQFF. CDR3 DNA sequence: TGTGCCAGCAGCGTAGAAACCAAACGCCGGGACAGGGGCCCCAATGAGCAGTTCTTC.

The rearrangement links TRBV6-5 to TRBJ1-1; D gene ambiguous. V was cut by 6 bases and J by 3 bases, with 11 bases left in between. This CDR3 contains 13 residues. Germline loops: CDR1 MNHEY, CDR2 SVGAGI. In nucleotides, the CDR3 is TGTGCCAGCAGCGAGGCGAGGGACACTGAAGCTTTCTTT. This translates into CASSEARDTEAFF.

This clone was recorded at least ten times. One end of the junction does not line up with germline, which may come from a read error. The chain recombines TRBV25-1 with TRBJ2-1, with 7 bases aligning to TRBD1. Germline V CDR1 and CDR2: MGHDK, SYGVNS. The CDR3 contains 15 residues. The CDR3 bases are TGTGCCAGCAGGGAATCCCTGACAGGGTATAATGAGCAGTTCTTC. Its translation: CASRESLTGYNEQFF.

In the case of this clone: This sample includes further DNA sequences coding for the same CDR3. V and J are TRBV5-1 and TRBJ2-1; D is unclear. Germline V gene data show CDR1 as SGHRS and CDR2 as YFSETQ. Trimming shortened V by 4 bases and J by 6 bases, and 8 bases separated the two germline ends. This CDR3 is built from 12 residues. The CDR3 protein is CASSLVTNEQFF. The CDR3 DNA follows: TGCGCCAGCAGCCTGGTGACCAATGAGCAGTTCTTC.

The V gene is TRBV3-1 (or the pseudogene TRBV3-2), the J gene TRBJ1-5, with TRBD1 identical over 10 bases. The CDR3 loop spans 16 amino acids. J gave up 5 bases and V 0 bases, and 4 bases lay outside the gene matches. In germline, CDR1 is LGHDT, CDR2 YNNKEL (reference sequence). The CDR3 DNA reads TGTGCCAGCAGCCAAGAGTGGGGGACAGGGGATCAGCCCCAGCATTTT. This translates into CASSQEWGTGDQPQHF.

This chain uses TRBV5-4 with TRBJ2-1, with TRBD1 identical over 7 bases. This CDR3 contains 13 residues. Germline CDR1 and CDR2: SGHNT and YYREEE (reference sequence). Trimming took 7 bases from V and 6 from J; bases not matched to a gene: 7. CDR3 coding DNA: TGTGCCAGCCGAGAGACAGGGTCCAATGAGCAGTTCTTC. The encoded protein is CASRETGSNEQFF.

CDR3 nucleotides: TGTGCCAGCAGTTACTTCTTAGGGGGAAGAAACTATGGCTACACCTTC. Amino acid sequence: CASSYFLGGRNYGYTF. The rearrangement uses TRBV6-5 and TRBJ1-2; a possible D gene is TRBD1 (6 bases). There are 16 residues in the CDR3. Per the germline V gene, CDR1 is MNHEY and CDR2 is SVGAGI. V dropped 1 base and J dropped 2 bases, with 14 bases sitting between them.

J is TRBJ1-2 and V is TRBV28, with unresolved D. The V and J ends lost 3 bases and 5 bases respectively, with 16 bases between them. This CDR3 has 15 amino acids. Germline CDR1 is MDHEN and CDR2 is SYDVKM. Written as DNA, the CDR3 is TGTGCCAGCAGTTTGGAGGAACCCTTGGGGTATGGCTACACCTTC. Protein product: CASSLEEPLGYGYTF.

The chain joins TRBV5-1 to TRBJ1-4; 7 bases are a match to TRBD1. There are 16 residues in the CDR3. From germline, CDR1 is SGHRS and CDR2 YFSETQ. With 2 bases clipped from V and 0 bases from J, the junction kept 4 bases outside the gene matches. CDR3 sequence (DNA): TGCGCCAGCAGCTTAGGCAGGGGGACAACTAATGAAAAACTGTTTTTT. It is translated as CASSLGRGTTNEKLFF.